The rows below give T cell receptor beta chains drawn from one sample of a study of blood T cell repertoires in COVID-19. Libraries were prepared by immunoSEQ multiplex PCR; TCRdb keeps only in-frame clonotypes and omits some of them. The sample yields over 400,000 clones, approximately 91% seen once. The sample consisted of PBMCs or T cells enriched from blood (not recorded which). Every receptor here comes from a woman aged 55 to 70 who had recovered from COVID-19. The conserved cysteine and the conserved F or W are not part of the CDR3 here. Each record gives: V gene, J gene, CDR3 protein.

V gene: TRBV2; J gene: TRBJ2-3; CDR3 protein: ASRPGLAGVYTQY
V gene: TRBV5-6; J gene: TRBJ2-1; CDR3 protein: ASRFQGNEQF
V gene: TRBV4-2; J gene: TRBJ2-2; CDR3 protein: ASSQDPTGELF
V gene: TRBV2; J gene: TRBJ1-6; CDR3 protein: ASISGNNSPLH
V gene: TRBV18; J gene: TRBJ1-4; CDR3 protein: ASSRGQLGNEKLF
V gene: TRBV5-1; J gene: TRBJ1-5; CDR3 protein: ASSLVGAPNQPQH
V gene: TRBV23-1; J gene: TRBJ1-6; CDR3 protein: ASSQGSSYNSPLH
V gene: TRBV5-5; J gene: TRBJ1-1; CDR3 protein: ASSWGGRGVRAF
V gene: TRBV14; J gene: TRBJ1-5; CDR3 protein: ASSPIPRDRGNQPQH
V gene: TRBV9; J gene: TRBJ1-1; CDR3 protein: ASSVAGGEAF
V gene: TRBV12-5; J gene: TRBJ1-2; CDR3 protein: ASGLGQGTSYT